The source of this T cell receptor (beta chain) is a study of post-analysis software for immune sequencing data. On the study more broadly: Disease courses included relapsing-remitting, secondary progressive and progressive-relapsing multiple sclerosis.

Prepared TCR beta cDNA libraries contained unique molecular identifiers. Input of about 0.95 to 11 million T cells yielded some 500,000 cDNA molecules. Each CDR3 protein is one row after TCRdb ran MiXCR on the PCR reads. Among some 690,000 distinct CDR3 sequences listed, 59% were seen once. This clonotype was seen more than once but under ten times. Its antigen is not identified. Study conclusions and caveats: In patients, TRBV5-6, TRBV5-1 and TRBV20-1 belonged to four or five TRBV segments found more frequently than in controls. Compared against controls, patients with multiple sclerosis displayed significantly lower normalized Chao1 diversity. Analysis by F measure revealed that same-batch samples clustered strongly together.

The J segment lost 8 bases and the V segment lost 3 bases, leaving 9 bases of the junction unmatched. In germline, CDR1 is MNHEY, CDR2 SMNVEV (reference sequence). This CDR3 is built from 15 residues. Specimen: blood. V gene TRBV27 combines with J gene TRBJ2-1, with 8 bases aligning to TRBD2. The TCR originated in a girl aged 2 to 10 with multiple sclerosis. For the CDR3, the DNA is TGTGCCAGCAGTTTGTTCCGGGAGGGCCTGCATGAGCAGTTCTTC. Its translation: CASSLFREGLHEQFF.